The 15 T cell receptor beta chains in this list originate from one sample, sequenced in a study of blood T cell repertoires in COVID-19 (TCRdb year 2020). To prepare the library, the immunoSEQ multiplex PCR assay was applied. TCRdb provides this immuneACCESS table in a form limited to in-frame rearrangements. Some clones are lacking; in checked studies, under half of them reflect an unresolved V gene, and why the rest are absent is not known. This sample has some 230,000 clones in its table, and roughly nine tenths of those were observed once. In total, the top ten clones hold roughly 10% of the sample. The sequenced sample consisted of peripheral blood. The receptors come from a woman aged 45-59 years with COVID-19, enrolled during active disease.

The V call is TRBV28, the J call TRBJ2-7; maybe TRBD1 (6 bases). Germline CDR1 and CDR2: MDHEN and SYDVKM. V lost 7 bases and J 3 bases, leaving 7 bases between the germline ends. This CDR3 comprises 11 residues. In nucleotides, the CDR3 is TGTGCCAGCATAGGGGGCTACGAGCAGTACTTC. Protein: CASIGGYEQYF.

This chain uses TRBV5-6 with TRBJ2-7, with a possible D match to TRBD1 (5 bases). The CDR3 sequence is 14 residues long. V shed 1 base and J shed 5 bases, with 13 bases lying between them. Germline assignment: CDR1 SGHDT and CDR2 YYEEEE. The CDR3 nucleotides read TGTGCCAGCAGCTTGTTCGGGCAGGGTGACGAGCAGTACTTC. Its translation: CASSLFGQGDEQYF.

This clone appeared a single time. The CDR3 coding sequence is TGCGCCAGCAGCTTCCTAGCGGGGGGCCACTATAGCACAGATACGCAGTATTTT. It yields the protein CASSFLAGGHYSTDTQYF. This chain uses TRBV5-1 with TRBJ2-3; 11 nucleotides align to TRBD2. J lost 0 bases, V lost 2 bases, and 8 bases had no gene match. CDR1 is SGHRS, CDR2 YFSETQ, per germline. The CDR3 sequence is 18 residues long.

The J gene is TRBJ2-3, the V gene TRBV11-1; 8 positions match TRBD1. Germline values: CDR1 SGHAT, CDR2 FQDESV (reference sequence). With V trimmed by 5 bases and J by 8 bases, 9 bases remained unmatched. This CDR3 has 14 residues. CDR3 protein: CASSKDRVGGTQYF. For the CDR3, the DNA is TGTGCCAGCAGCAAGGACAGGGTGGGAGGTACGCAGTATTTT.

The chain employs TRBV14 and TRBJ2-3; D is perhaps TRBD2 (5 bases). This CDR3 contains 13 residues. In germline, CDR1 is SGHDN, CDR2 FVKESK. With 0 bases removed from V and 5 bases from J, the gap between germline ends came to 6 bases. DNA of the CDR3: TGTGCCAGCAGCCAAGACCGGGGAGATACGCAGTATTTT. This codes for CASSQDRGDTQYF. Filled out from reference TRBV14 and TRBJ2-3, the complete variable domain reads EAGVTQFPSHSVIEKGQTVTLRCDPISGHDNLYWYRRVMGKEIKFLLHFVKESKQDESGMPNNRFLAERTGGTYSTLKVQPAELEDSGVYFCASSQDRGDTQYFGPGTRLTVL.

The chain recombines TRBV7-2 with TRBJ1-2, with D perhaps matching TRBD1 (6 bases). Deletions cut 5 bases from V and 5 bases from J, with 15 bases between. This CDR3 is 14 amino acids long. CDR1 and CDR2 from the germline V gene are SGHTA and FQGNSA. As DNA, the CDR3 is TGTGCCAGCAGCCTTAGACAGGTCGATTATGGCTACACCTTC. Its translation: CASSLRQVDYGYTF.

The rearrangement uses TRBV6-5 and TRBJ2-1; the match to TRBD2 covers 12 bases. Germline V gene data show CDR1 as MNHEY and CDR2 as SVGAGI. V lost 5 bases, J lost 4 bases, and 3 bases stayed unmatched. This CDR3 contains 15 residues. CDR3 DNA: TGTGCCAGCAGTCCCCTAGCGGGGGGGTACAATGAGCAGTTCTTC. It codes for CASSPLAGGYNEQFF.

This clone has a handful of counts. The chain combines TRBV5-4 with TRBJ2-5, with D maybe TRBD2 (7 bases). Germline lookup yields CDR1 SGHNT and CDR2 YYREEE (reference sequence). Between the trimmed V and J ends, which lost 0 bases and 5 bases, there was a span of 17 bases. The CDR3 consists of 16 residues. In DNA form, the CDR3 reads TGTGCCAGCAGCTTGGCCTCGGCGGGGGCTTTGGAGACCCAGTACTTC. Its protein product is CASSLASAGALETQYF.

This chain joins TRBV24-1 and TRBJ2-5; 8 bases fit TRBD2. The J segment lost 5 bases and the V segment lost 1 base, leaving 8 bases of the junction unmatched. Per germline, CDR1 KGHDR and CDR2 SFDVKD. The CDR3 contains 16 residues. The CDR3 DNA is TGTGCCACCAGTGATTTCGGAGCGGGGGCGCGGGAGACCCAGTACTTC. It yields the protein CATSDFGAGARETQYF.

The chain employs TRBV15 and TRBJ1-2; 7 bases match TRBD1. From germline, CDR1 is LNHNV and CDR2 YYDKDF (reference sequence). V gave up 3 bases and J gave up 8 bases; unmatched junction bases: 9. The CDR3 length is 14 residues. CDR3 residues: CATSSTRQGSGYTF. CDR3 in DNA: TGTGCCACCAGCAGCACCCGACAGGGTAGCGGCTACACCTTC.

The chain recombines TRBV19 with TRBJ1-6; 8 bases fit TRBD1. V lost 4 bases to trimming and J lost 9 bases; unmatched junction nucleotides: 2. Germline V gene sequence: CDR1 LNHDA, CDR2 SQIVND (reference sequence). CDR3 length: 13 residues. In DNA, the CDR3 is TGTGCCAGTAGTACAGGGGGCATTTCACCCCTCCACTTT. Translated: CASSTGGISPLHF.

This chain connects TRBV12-3 or TRBV12-4 to TRBJ1-2; no firm D call. The CDR3 has 13 amino acids. V was trimmed by 4 bases and J by 5 bases, leaving 11 bases between them. The CDR3 bases are TGTGCCAGCAGTTCCCCGGGGTCATATGGCTACACCTTC. This codes for CASSSPGSYGYTF.

This clone was counted a few times. This chain links TRBV3-1 (or the pseudogene TRBV3-2) with TRBJ1-2; 10 bases fit TRBD1. V lost 3 bases to trimming and J lost 7 bases; unmatched junction nucleotides: 8. CDR3 length: 15 residues. In germline, CDR1 is LGHDT, CDR2 YNNKEL (reference sequence). CDR3 sequence reads: CASSQETGGFSGYTF. DNA of the CDR3: TGTGCCAGCAGCCAGGAGACAGGGGGCTTCTCTGGCTACACCTTC.

V gene TRBV11-2 combines with J gene TRBJ2-3; a possible D gene is TRBD1 (5 bases). V shed 6 bases and J shed 9 bases, with 13 bases lying between them. The CDR3 runs to 12 residues. Germline loops: CDR1 SGHAT, CDR2 FQNNGV. CDR3 sequence (DNA): TGTGCCAGCAGGCAGGGTTTGTTCACGCAGTATTTT. Its translation is CASRQGLFTQYF.

The chain carries TRBV5-4 and TRBJ2-7, with 8 nucleotides matching TRBD2. The V segment lost 4 bases and the J segment 3 bases; nucleotides outside the gene matches: 3. CDR3 length: 13 amino acids. CDR1 SGHNT and CDR2 YYREEE come from the germline V gene (reference sequence). In nucleotides, the CDR3 is TGTGCCAGCAGCCGCGGGACTAGCTACGAGCAGTACTTC. Translation: CASSRGTSYEQYF.